This T cell receptor (beta chain) was recovered during a study of T cells in Graves' hyperthyroidism and ophthalmopathy. Across 18 months, stable Graves' hyperthyroidism was marked by no progression to ophthalmopathy. Researchers barred patients who had uncontrolled infection, other autoimmune disease, pregnancy or lactation. The table lists this clonotype with many counts. Its antigen remains unidentified. Per germline, CDR1 KGHSH and CDR2 LQKENI. This CDR3 comprises 17 residues. Deletions cut 1 base from V and 2 bases from J, with 17 bases between. TCR beta CDR3 regions were amplified from RNA transcripts. RT-PCR in the first round (using the HTBI primer set) targeted the TCR CDR3. One entry per CDR3 protein, called by TCRdb with MiXCR from the multiplex PCR reads. The sample consists of hundreds of thousands of distinct CDR3 sequences, 12% to 15% of them appearing once. Study observations and caveats: Before onset, ophthalmopathy was predicted by the model a median approximately 6.6 months earlier.

This sequence joins TRBV18 and TRBJ1-1; tentative D call: TRBD1 (5 bases). Sequenced input: blood. This TCR derives from a woman aged 18 to 35 with Graves' hyperthyroidism. In DNA, the CDR3 is TGTGCCAGCTCACCACAAATACGGGACGCTTATAACACTGAAGCTTTCTTT. Protein sequence: CASSPQIRDAYNTEAFF.